This T cell receptor beta chain stems from a study of cytomegalovirus exposure and HLA in healthy donors. Study observations and caveats: Indistinguishability led to the exclusion of some V segments, TRBV6-2 and TRBV6-3 included. In a later analysis, TCR beta V- and J-gene trimming was associated with a missense DCLRE1C variant.

The study ran its PCR with 60 Vbeta and 13 Jbeta primers. Clones were sequenced by immunoSEQ multiplex PCR, and TCRdb holds only the in-frame ones, with some missing. The profile shows 150,000 to 200,000 clones, approximately 84% of them singletons. Germline V CDR1 and CDR2: KGHSY, FQNENV. V dropped 2 bases and J dropped 4 bases, with 6 bases sitting between them. The CDR3 length is 12 residues. This clone was observed a handful of times. What it binds is not known. This specimen includes other DNA sequences encoding the same CDR3. The sequenced material came from PBMCs. This chain links TRBV16 with TRBJ2-7; D ambiguous. The receptor was isolated from a female donor in good health and CMV-seronegative. CDR3 nucleotide sequence: TGTGCCAGCAGCCAACTGAGTTACGAGCAGTACTTC. As protein: CASSQLSYEQYF.